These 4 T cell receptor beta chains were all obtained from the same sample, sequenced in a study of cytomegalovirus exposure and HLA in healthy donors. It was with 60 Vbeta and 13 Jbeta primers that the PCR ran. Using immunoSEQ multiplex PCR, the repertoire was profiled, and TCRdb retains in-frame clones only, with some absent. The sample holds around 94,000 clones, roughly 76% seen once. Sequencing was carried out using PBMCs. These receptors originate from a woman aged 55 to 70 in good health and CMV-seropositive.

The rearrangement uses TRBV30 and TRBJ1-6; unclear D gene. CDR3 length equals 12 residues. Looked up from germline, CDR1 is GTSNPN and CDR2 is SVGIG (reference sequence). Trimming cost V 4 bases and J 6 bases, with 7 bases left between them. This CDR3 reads CAWNIVNSPLHF. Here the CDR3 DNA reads TGTGCCTGGAATATCGTTAATTCACCCCTCCACTTT.

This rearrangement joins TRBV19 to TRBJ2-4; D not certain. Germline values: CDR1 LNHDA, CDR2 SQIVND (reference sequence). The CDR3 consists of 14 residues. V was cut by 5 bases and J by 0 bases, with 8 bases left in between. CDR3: CASSSQLAKNIQYF. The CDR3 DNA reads TGTGCCAGTAGTTCACAGCTAGCCAAAAACATTCAGTACTTC. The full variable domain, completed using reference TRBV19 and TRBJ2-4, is DGGITQSPKYLFRKEGQNVTLSCEQNLNHDAMYWYRQDPGQGLRLIYYSQIVNDFQKGDIAEGYSVSREKKESFPLTVTSAQKNPTAFYLCASSSQLAKNIQYFGAGTRLSVL.

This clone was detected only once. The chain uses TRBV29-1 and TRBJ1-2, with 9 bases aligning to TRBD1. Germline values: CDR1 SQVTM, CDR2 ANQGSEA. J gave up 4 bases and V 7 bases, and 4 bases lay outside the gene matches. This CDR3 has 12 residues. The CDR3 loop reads CSGEDRGYGYTF. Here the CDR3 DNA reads TGCAGCGGGGAGGACAGGGGCTATGGCTACACCTTC.

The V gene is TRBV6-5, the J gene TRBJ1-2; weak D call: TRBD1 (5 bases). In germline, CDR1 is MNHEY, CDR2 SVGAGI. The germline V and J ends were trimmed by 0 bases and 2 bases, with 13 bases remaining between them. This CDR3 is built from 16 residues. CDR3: CASSYSIFRGNYGYTF. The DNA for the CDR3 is TGTGCCAGCAGTTACTCGATCTTTAGGGGAAACTATGGCTACACCTTC.